This entry lists 3 T cell receptor beta chains sequenced from one sample in a study of T cell clonotyping in hematopoietic cell transplantation. TCRdb keeps only in-frame clones here, not all; method: immunoSEQ multiplex PCR. In the table there are about 49,000 clones, more than 75% of which are singletons. Documented time point: recipient sample about 28 days before transplant, after cytoreduction. Sequencing used peripheral blood mononuclear cells, obtained before stem cell transplant. The receptors shown here come from a man between 60 and 70 years old with biphenotypic leukemia. Some clones in this sample may be carry-over from other donors' samples.

This chain connects TRBV19 to TRBJ2-5; 10 nucleotides agree with TRBD2. This CDR3 has 15 amino acids. In germline, CDR1 is LNHDA, CDR2 SQIVND (reference sequence). V shed 5 bases, J shed 5 bases, and the junction held 8 bases outside the gene matches. CDR3 coding DNA: TGTGCCAGTAGTCCCCTAGCGGGAGATGGCGAGACCCAGTACTTC. This encodes CASSPLAGDGETQYF.

This chain uses TRBV2 with TRBJ1-2; D is perhaps TRBD1 (6 bases). The V end lost 8 bases, the J end lost 4 bases, and 11 bases lay between the germline ends. The CDR3 loop spans 12 amino acids. Germline lookup yields CDR1 SNHLY and CDR2 FYNNEI. Here the CDR3 DNA reads TGTGCCAGCGCCAGGGGTGCCTATGGCTACACCTTC. It translates to CASARGAYGYTF.

V and J are TRBV4-1 and TRBJ1-2; D call uncertain. CDR3 length: 15 residues. Germline CDR1 and CDR2: MGHRA and YSYEKL. V lost 0 bases and J 0 bases, leaving 8 bases between the germline ends. As DNA, the CDR3 is TGCGCCAGCAGCCAAGATTATCGACCTAACTATGGCTACACCTTC. This gives the protein CASSQDYRPNYGYTF.